The clone carrying this TCR beta chain was found many times. The antigen is not known. This sample was included in a study of metastatic and nonmetastatic thyroid tumors. Study-level background: Both malignant and benign thyroid patients supplied peripheral blood and tumor or nodule tissue samples, across which the repertoires of these patients were then compared.

Original analysis: Differences in CDR3 between clinicopathological groups were drawn on to build a classifier intended to discriminate distant-metastatic papillary thyroid cancer patients. TCRdb ran MiXCR on the PCR reads. For this entry, the V and J calls and clone size follow TCRdb and not the study's own pipeline. The table includes roughly 30,000 clones, 3.5% to 4% detected once. Every patient underwent thyroid surgery untreated. With 0 bases removed from V and 6 bases from J, the gap between germline ends came to 10 bases. CDR3 length: 14 amino acids. CDR1 and CDR2 (germline): LGHNA, YSLEER. Regarding the study as a whole: According to reports, the diversity of TCR beta was significantly higher in malignant thyroid tumors than in benign nodules, and this held in both blood and tumor samples.

V and J are TRBV4-3 and TRBJ2-3, with a weak D call TRBD1 (6 bases). Material for sequencing was blood. The receptor's source is a male donor with papillary thyroid cancer or a benign thyroid nodule (not recorded which). Some clones in this sample may be carry-over from other donors' samples. In DNA form, the CDR3 reads TGCGCCAGCAGCCAAGAGGGGGCCGAGGATACGCAGTATTTT. As protein: CASSQEGAEDTQYF.